This TCR beta chain appears in the sequencing data of a study of post-analysis software for immune sequencing data. General study points: In patients, TRBV5-6, TRBV5-1 and TRBV20-1 belonged to four or five TRBV segments found more frequently than in controls.

As concerns this clonotype: Its antigen remains unidentified.

Looked up from germline, CDR1 is MGHRA and CDR2 is YSYEKL. Unmatched junction bases numbered 7, after V lost 0 bases and J lost 4 bases. The CDR3 contains 17 residues. cDNA libraries of TCR beta carried unique molecular identifiers. A single record per CDR3 protein comes from TCRdb applying MiXCR to the PCR reads. The sample gives fewer than 850,000 distinct CDR3 sequences, about 43% of which show up once; 4% to 5% is in the top ten. This TCR was sampled from a girl aged 10 to 17 with multiple sclerosis. The sequencing input was blood. This chain connects TRBV4-1 to TRBJ2-7, with 12 bases aligning to TRBD1. The CDR3 protein is CASSQEWGQGAFYEQYF. The CDR3, as DNA: TGCGCCAGCAGCCAAGAGTGGGGACAGGGGGCCTTTTACGAGCAGTACTTC.